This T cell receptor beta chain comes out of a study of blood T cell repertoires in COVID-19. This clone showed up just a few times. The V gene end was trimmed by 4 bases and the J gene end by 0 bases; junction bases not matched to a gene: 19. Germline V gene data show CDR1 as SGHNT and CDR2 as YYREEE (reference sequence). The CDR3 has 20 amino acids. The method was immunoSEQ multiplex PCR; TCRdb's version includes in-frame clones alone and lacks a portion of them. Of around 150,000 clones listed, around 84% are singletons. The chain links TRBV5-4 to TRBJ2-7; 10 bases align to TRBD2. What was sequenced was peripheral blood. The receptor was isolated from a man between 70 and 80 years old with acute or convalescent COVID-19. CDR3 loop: CASSPAGGGLAGVYSYEQYF. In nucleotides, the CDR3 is TGTGCCAGCAGCCCCGCTGGGGGGGGGCTAGCGGGAGTATACTCCTACGAGCAGTACTTC.